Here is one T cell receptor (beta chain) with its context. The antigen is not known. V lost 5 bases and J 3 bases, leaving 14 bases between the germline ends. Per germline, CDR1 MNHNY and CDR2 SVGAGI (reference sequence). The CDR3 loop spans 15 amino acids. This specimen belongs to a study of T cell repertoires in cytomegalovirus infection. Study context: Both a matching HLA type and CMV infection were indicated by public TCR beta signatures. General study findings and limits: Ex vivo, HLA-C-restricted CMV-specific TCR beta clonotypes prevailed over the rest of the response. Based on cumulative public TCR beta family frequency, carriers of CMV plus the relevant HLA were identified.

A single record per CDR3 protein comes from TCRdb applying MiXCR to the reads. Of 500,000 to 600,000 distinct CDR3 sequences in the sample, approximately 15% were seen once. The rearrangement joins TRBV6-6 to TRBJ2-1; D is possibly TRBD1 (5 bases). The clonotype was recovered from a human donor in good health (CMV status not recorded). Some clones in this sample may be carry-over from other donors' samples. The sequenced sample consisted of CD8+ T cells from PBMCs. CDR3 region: CASSPDSGIYNEQFF. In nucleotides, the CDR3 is TGTGCCAGCAGTCCCGACAGTGGGATCTACAATGAGCAGTTCTTC.